This T cell receptor (beta chain) appears in the sequencing data of a study of cytomegalovirus exposure and HLA in healthy donors (dated by TCRdb to the late 2010s). About the study as a whole: In an earlier analysis of several hundred of the donors, approximately 260 Gb of sequence data and 100 million or so unique TCR beta sequences from approximately 180 million T cells were reported. About 280 gigabases of sequencing data and roughly 81 million unique TCR sequences made up an early release that covered approximately 620 HLA-typed donors. The genetic ancestry cluster associated with self-reported Caucasian donors included over 65% of the 300 to 400 genotyped donors. The study aimed to test whether cataloging public T cell receptors could reveal signatures of past pathogen exposure. The study profiled the T cell repertoires of under 850 subjects by immunosequencing and related them to cytomegalovirus serostatus. Besides the first cohort of around 700 subjects, a separate validation cohort made up of some 110 different subjects was used. High-throughput TCR immunosequencing, statistical association of individual TCRs with disease status, and machine learning were combined to predict cytomegalovirus infection status. In a later analysis, previously published TCR beta repertoires from about 670 donors were re-analyzed and high-resolution HLA genotyping was added so that TCR occurrence patterns could be studied. Rather than drawing on any new phenotypic data, the later analysis identified candidate immune exposures from TCR beta sequences and the way those sequences occurred across donors. To decide whether each TCR beta V gene segment behaved as functional or pseudogenic, an earlier analysis of 587 of the donors relied on high-throughput TCR beta sequencing. Donor age, sex, ethnicity and CMV serostatus were compiled together with the repertoire data. A later genetic analysis used genome-wide SNP genotypes for about 60% of the roughly 670 donors, treating that subset as a discovery cohort. Every discovery cohort repertoire had been produced on one sequencing platform. Both class I and class II loci were covered by HLA typing, at four-digit resolution. Typing coverage varied by locus: roughly 620-630 donors for A, B, C, DRB1 and DQB1; more than 500 for DQA1; approximately 610 for DPA1; about 450 for DPB1. About five DR-DQ haplotypes were treated as single units for association and clustering because of strong linkage in the cohort. On average, around 240,000 unique TCR beta nucleotide sequences were sequenced per donor among more than 350 genotyped donors of the cohort, with roughly 18% of those sequences being non-productive.

The paper as a whole reports these results and caveats: Some IMGT-functional V segments, including TRBV6-2 and TRBV6-3, could not be distinguished by the 87-base-pair reads and were therefore excluded. Assigning TCR associations to individual alleles was difficult when HLA alleles, especially DR and DQ, strongly co-occurred. Most CMV-associated TCR beta chains appeared to be HLA-restricted in a later analysis, and the HLA associations seemed to be driven largely by CMV exposure. A cluster of highly shared sequence variants was judged likely to represent a technical artifact of the sequencing pipeline. A total of about 180 TCR beta chains were listed by the study as associated with cytomegalovirus. In a later analysis, the rate of TCR association differed among HLA loci, with DRB1 alleles having the most associated TCRs and HLA-C alleles having the fewest. According to a later analysis, parvovirus B19, influenza, CMV and Epstein-Barr virus appeared linked to several top co-occurrence clusters. A few of the identified cytomegalovirus-associated TCR beta chains were confirmed in vitro to be specific for cytomegalovirus antigens. Because HLA typing was missing for some donors at each locus, association tests included only the typed subset. The earlier analysis of 587 of the donors excluded about 16 rarely observed V segments, including chromosome 9 orphons, because counts were too low. A further reported finding was that TCR beta sequences accurately predicted the HLA-A and HLA-B alleles for most subjects in the first cohort. Sequencing depth was assumed to be roughly uniform across donors in the presence/absence analyses, though that assumption may not hold. In a later analysis, HLA-associated TCR beta chains showed more clonal expansion and lower generation probabilities than non-associated chains that were equally common. While some public TCRs were present in many individuals, most TCR sequences turned up only very rarely across donors. The authors suggested that the approach could potentially be generalized to other disease states and immunological phenotypes. Cytomegalovirus status was reported to be diagnosed by the classifier with high specificity and sensitivity in both the original and validation cohorts. Linkage disequilibrium might explain the correlated functional status among segregating V segments, but an unknown experimental factor could not be excluded. This cohort had only TCR beta chains sequenced, and the lack of alpha or paired-chain data limited which features could be detected. Broadly in line with IMGT annotations, most TCR beta V segments showed up in productive rearrangements about 87% or about 30% of the time in an earlier analysis of several hundred of the donors. Immune exposure information for the cohort was limited to CMV serostatus. In a later genetic analysis, a missense DCLRE1C variant was associated with V-gene and J-gene trimming of TCR beta chains, and the association was replicated in an independent cohort. In a later genetic analysis, fewer N-insertions in productive TCRs were reported among donors in an Asian-associated ancestry cluster than the roughly 670-donor mean. A later analysis associated about 17,000 TCR beta sequences with specific HLA alleles at a false discovery rate of 0.05.

Notes on this clone: Its antigen is currently not known. The record has no base qualities; no much larger clone is one base away.

In total, roughly 670 healthy bone marrow donors made up the cohort. At the time of sampling, every cohort member was nominally healthy, though immune exposures that went unrecorded were likely present. The donor tested CMV seronegative and was one of the 352 seronegative cohort members. Every donor gave a peripheral blood sample, and the peripheral blood mononuclear cells from that sample were used for TCR beta sequencing. The Qiagen DNeasy Blood Extraction Kit was used to extract genomic DNA from the blood cell samples. The library came from the immunoSEQ multiplex PCR assay. For the multiplex PCR, a mixture combining 60 forward primers for TCR Vbeta segments and 13 reverse primers for TCR Jbeta segments was used. The CDR3 region of rearranged TCR beta genes was amplified from genomic DNA with a multiplex PCR assay. On the Illumina HiSeq System, the amplified TCR beta libraries were sequenced as 87-base-pair reads. The original pipeline was this. A later analysis counted 65 million to 90 million unique TCR beta chains across the 550 to 750 repertoires, and roughly 9.9 million of these chains were shared by at least two donors. A nearest-neighbor algorithm error-corrected the raw reads and collapsed the reads into unique sequences, merging closely related sequences to remove PCR and sequencing errors. To assign V, D and J gene segments, CDR3 sequences were aligned to IMGT reference sequences. Each retained sequence needed at least a six-nucleotide match to both a V gene segment and a J gene segment. Rearrangements were classified as productive when the CDR3 lacked stop codons and remained in frame with V and J, and all other rearrangements were classified as non-productive. CDR3 was defined according to IMGT convention as the region running from the second conserved V-encoded cysteine to the conserved J-encoded phenylalanine. The earlier analysis of about 610 of the donors excluded sequences that lacked an unambiguous match to a single V gene segment. An earlier analysis of 587 of the donors classified V segments as functional when productive rearrangements were above 56.7% and as segregating when the standard deviation between donors was above 5%. A statistical classification framework was built for diagnosing cytomegalovirus status from the catalog of TCR beta chain sequences. A later analysis assigned V and J genes by comparing TCR nucleotide sequences with IMGT/GENE-DB human TR gene sequences. A later analysis assigned CDR3 sequences and most-parsimonious VDJ recombination scenarios with the TCRdist pipeline. In a later analysis, every TCR beta chain was defined by the combination of its CDR3 amino acid sequence and its V-gene family, and reads without a unique V-gene family were dropped. To address suspected cross-contamination and a sequencing artifact, a later analysis removed several hundred highly shared, low-generation-probability nucleotide sequences. For each public chain, a later analysis derived a clonal expansion index from normalized ranks of inferred template counts within each repertoire. In a later analysis, generation probabilities were computed with a VDJ recombination model fitted to out-of-frame rearrangements, and the resulting probabilities were checked against IGoR. Hypergeometric tests were used in a later analysis to score TCR-TCR, TCR-HLA and TCR-CMV co-occurrence, with a repertoire-size bias correction applied to the TCR pairs. To estimate false discovery rates, a later analysis permuted the HLA or CMV assignments 20 times. A later analysis grouped co-occurring TCRs with DBSCAN, adding TCRdist sequence similarity when clustering within HLA-allele-positive subsets. Repertoires with fewer than 30,000 or more than 120,000 public chains were left out of co-occurrence clustering, as were four to six repertoires with anomalous nucleotide sharing. This immuneACCESS table, as held by TCRdb, lists in-frame sequences with V and J called but not all clones. Of the missing ones, under half trace to an unresolved V gene in checked studies; the others have no known cause. Clone size and V and J calls were adopted from that table, with D and trimming inferred from the DNA. The sample contains 130,000 or so clones, around 80% of them found a single time. Together, the top ten hold 1.5% to 2.5% of the sample.

The CDR3, cysteine through phenylalanine, is 14 amino acids long. Kept here is only the CDR3 DNA, which spans 42 bases and is read in frame from base 1. V loses 5 bases, J loses 3 bases, and the germline ends lie 14 bases apart. CDR1 and CDR2, per the germline V gene, are SGHAT and FQNNGV. The sequence is built from TRBV11-2 and TRBJ2-7, and TRBD1 may be the D gene, going by 6 matching bases. This TCR derives from a woman in her 40s in good health and CMV-seronegative. Sequencing was done on a sample of PBMCs. The CDR3 reads as follows: CASSKQPGVYEQYF. The bases are TGTGCCAGCAGCAAACAACCAGGGGTCTACGAGCAGTACTTC. The reference TRBV11-2 and TRBJ2-7 proteins fill in what lies around the CDR3, so the full variable domain reads EAGVAQSPRYKIIEKRQSVAFWCNPISGHATLYWYQQILGQGPKLLIQFQNNGVVDDSQLPKDRFSAERLKGVDSTLKIQPAKLEDSAVYLCASSKQPGVYEQYFGPGTRLTVT.